This T cell receptor beta chain originates from a study of response to subunit inactivated influenza vaccine. Whole-study results and caveats: Seasonal influenza vaccination, on each occasion, was suggested by the authors to recruit few new T cells.

This clonotype was seen a few times. What it recognizes is unknown. With V trimmed by 4 bases and J by 12 bases, 7 bases remained unmatched. CDR3 length: 12 residues. Germline V gives CDR1 SGHRS, CDR2 YFSETQ. Each CDR3 protein gets one entry after TCRdb re-called the RT-PCR reads with MiXCR. The profile covers around 710,000 distinct CDR3 sequences, with approximately 15% appearing a single time and 6% to 8% taken by the ten largest. This sequence joins TRBV5-1 and TRBJ2-1, with 7 nucleotides matching TRBD2. Sequenced here: PBMCs from blood, sampled around 15 days before vaccination. The receptor comes from a man aged 50 to 60 who received an inactivated influenza vaccine. For the CDR3, the DNA is TGCGCCAGCAGCGACCAGCGGGAAGTGCAGTTCTTC. Its translation is CASSDQREVQFF. Using reference TRBV5-1 and TRBJ2-1 for the parts outside the CDR3, the full variable domain is KAGVTQTPRYLIKTRGQQVTLSCSPISGHRSVSWYQQTPGQGLQFLFEYFSETQRNKGNFPGRFSGRQFSNSRSEMNVSTLELGDSALYLCASSDQREVQFFGPGTRLTVL.